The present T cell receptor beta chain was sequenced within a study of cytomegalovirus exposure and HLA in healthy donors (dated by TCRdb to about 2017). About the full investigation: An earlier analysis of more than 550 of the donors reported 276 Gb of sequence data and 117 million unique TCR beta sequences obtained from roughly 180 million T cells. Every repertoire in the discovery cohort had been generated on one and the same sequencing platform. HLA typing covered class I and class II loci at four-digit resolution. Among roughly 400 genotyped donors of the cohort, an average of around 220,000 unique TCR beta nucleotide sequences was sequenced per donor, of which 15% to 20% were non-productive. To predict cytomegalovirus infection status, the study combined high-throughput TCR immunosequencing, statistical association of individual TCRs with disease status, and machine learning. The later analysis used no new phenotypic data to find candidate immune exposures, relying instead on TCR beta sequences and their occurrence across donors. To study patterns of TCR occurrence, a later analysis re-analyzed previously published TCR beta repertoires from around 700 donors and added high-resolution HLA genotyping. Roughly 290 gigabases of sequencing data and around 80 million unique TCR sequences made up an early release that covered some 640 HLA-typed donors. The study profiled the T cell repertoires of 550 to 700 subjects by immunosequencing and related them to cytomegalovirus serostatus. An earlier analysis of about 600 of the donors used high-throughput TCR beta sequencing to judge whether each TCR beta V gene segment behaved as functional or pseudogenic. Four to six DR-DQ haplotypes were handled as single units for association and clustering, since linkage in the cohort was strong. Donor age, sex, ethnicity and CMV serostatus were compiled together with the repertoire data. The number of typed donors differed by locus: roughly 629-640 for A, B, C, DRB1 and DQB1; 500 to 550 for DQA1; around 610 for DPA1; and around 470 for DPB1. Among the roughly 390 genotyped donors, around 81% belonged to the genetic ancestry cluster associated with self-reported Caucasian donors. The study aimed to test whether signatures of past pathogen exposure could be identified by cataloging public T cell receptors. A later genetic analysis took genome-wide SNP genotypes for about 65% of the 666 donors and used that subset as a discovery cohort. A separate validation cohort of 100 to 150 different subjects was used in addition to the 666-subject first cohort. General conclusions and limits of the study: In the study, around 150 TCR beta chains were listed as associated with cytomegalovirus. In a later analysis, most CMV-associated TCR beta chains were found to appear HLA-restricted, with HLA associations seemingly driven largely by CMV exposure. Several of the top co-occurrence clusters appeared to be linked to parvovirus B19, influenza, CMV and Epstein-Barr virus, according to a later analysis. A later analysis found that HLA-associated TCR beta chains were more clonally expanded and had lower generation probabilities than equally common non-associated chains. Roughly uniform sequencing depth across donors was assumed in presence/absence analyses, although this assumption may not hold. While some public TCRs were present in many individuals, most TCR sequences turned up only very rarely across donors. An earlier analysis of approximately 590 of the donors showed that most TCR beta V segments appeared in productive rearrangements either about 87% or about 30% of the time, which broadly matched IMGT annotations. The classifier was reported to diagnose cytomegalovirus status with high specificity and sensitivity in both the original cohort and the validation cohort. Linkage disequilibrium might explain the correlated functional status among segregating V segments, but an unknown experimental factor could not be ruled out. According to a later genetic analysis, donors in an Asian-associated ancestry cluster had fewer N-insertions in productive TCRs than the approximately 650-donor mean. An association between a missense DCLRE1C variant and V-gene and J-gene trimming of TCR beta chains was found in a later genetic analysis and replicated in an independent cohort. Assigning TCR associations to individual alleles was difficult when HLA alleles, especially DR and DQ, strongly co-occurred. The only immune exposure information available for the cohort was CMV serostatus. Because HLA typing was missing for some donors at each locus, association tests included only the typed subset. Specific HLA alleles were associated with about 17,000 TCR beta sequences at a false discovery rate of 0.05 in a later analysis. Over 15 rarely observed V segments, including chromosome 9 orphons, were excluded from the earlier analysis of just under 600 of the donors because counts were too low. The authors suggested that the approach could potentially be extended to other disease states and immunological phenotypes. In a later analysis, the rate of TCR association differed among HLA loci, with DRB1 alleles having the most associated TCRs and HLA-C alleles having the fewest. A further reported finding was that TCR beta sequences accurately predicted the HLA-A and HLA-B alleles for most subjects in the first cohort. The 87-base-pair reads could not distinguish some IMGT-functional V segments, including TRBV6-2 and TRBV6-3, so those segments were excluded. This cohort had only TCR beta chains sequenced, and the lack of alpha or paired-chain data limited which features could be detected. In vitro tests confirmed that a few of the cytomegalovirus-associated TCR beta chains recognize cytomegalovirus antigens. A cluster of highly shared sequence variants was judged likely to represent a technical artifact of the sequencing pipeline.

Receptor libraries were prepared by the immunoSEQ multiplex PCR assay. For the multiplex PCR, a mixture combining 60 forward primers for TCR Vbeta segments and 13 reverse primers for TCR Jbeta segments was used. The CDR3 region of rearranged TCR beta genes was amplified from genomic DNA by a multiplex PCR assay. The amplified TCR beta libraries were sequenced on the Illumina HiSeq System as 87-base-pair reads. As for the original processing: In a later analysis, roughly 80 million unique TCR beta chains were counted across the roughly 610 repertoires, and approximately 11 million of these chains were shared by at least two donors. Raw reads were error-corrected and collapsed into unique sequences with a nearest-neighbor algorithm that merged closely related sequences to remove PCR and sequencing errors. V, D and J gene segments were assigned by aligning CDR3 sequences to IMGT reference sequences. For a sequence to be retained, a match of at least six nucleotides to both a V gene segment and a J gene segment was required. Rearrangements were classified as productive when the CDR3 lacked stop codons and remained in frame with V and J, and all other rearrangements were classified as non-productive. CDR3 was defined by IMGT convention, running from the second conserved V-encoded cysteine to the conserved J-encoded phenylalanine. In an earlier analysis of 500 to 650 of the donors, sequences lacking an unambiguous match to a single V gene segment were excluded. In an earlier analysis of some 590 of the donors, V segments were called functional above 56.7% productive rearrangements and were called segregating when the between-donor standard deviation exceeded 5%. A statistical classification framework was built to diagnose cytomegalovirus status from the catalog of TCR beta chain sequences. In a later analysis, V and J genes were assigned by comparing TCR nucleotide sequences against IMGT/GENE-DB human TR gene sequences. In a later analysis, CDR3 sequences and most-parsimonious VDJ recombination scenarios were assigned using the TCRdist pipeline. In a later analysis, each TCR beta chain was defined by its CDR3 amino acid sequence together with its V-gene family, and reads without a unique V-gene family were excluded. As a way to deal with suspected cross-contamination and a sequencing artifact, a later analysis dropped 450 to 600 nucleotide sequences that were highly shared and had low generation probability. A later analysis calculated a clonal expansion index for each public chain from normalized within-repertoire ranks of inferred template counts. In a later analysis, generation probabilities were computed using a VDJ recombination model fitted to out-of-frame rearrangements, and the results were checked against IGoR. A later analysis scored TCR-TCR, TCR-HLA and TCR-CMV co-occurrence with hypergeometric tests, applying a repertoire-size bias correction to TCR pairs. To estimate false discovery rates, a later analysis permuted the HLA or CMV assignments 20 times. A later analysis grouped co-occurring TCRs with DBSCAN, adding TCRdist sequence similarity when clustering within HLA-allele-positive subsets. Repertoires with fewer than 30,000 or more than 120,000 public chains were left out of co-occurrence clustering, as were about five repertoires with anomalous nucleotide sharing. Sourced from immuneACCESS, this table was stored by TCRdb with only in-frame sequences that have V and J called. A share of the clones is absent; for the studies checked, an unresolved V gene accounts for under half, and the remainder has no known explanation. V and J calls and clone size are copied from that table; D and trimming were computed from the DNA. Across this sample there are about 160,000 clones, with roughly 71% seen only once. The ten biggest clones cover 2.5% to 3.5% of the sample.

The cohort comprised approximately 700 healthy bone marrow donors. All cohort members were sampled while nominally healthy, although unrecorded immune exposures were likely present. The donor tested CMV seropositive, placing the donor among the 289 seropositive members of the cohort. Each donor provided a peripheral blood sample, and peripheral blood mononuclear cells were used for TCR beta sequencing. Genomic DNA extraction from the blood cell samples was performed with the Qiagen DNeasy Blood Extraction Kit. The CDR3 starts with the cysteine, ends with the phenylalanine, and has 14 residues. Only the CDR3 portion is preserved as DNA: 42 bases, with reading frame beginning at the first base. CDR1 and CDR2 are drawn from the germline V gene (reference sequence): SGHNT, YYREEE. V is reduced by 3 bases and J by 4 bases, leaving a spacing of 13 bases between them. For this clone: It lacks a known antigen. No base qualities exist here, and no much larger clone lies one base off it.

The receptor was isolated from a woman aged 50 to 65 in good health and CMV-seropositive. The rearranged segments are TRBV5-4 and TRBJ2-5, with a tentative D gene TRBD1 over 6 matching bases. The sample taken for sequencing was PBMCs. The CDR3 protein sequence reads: CASSSPGARETQYF. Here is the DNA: TGTGCCAGCAGCTCCCCAGGGGCCAGAGAGACCCAGTACTTC.